A selection of T cell receptor beta chains follows, all from one sample in a study of CD8+CD57+ T cells in acquired aplastic anemia. TCRdb analysed the reads with MiXCR anew, one entry per CDR3 protein. The sample gives approximately 100,000 distinct CDR3 sequences, 55% to 70% of which show up once; more than 55% is in the top ten. Sequences were obtained from sorted CD4+, CD8+, or CD8+CD57+ T cells (not recorded which) from PBMCs. Receptors were obtained from a human donor with aplastic anemia. The CDR3 runs from the conserved cysteine through the conserved F or W. The D gene is left open where the match is weak. Only some rows state a clone size, as once, few, many or a class for expanded clones.

cdr3_nt | cdr3_aa | cdr3_length | j_call | v_call | clone_size | d_call
TGTGTCAGCAGTGAGGAGTACTCCTACGAGCGGTACTTC | CVSSEEYSYERYF | 13 | TRBJ2-7 | TRBV25-1 | NA | NA
TGTGCCATCAGACGGACATTTTCCTCCTACAATGAGCAGTTCTTC | CAIRRTFSSYNEQFF | 15 | TRBJ2-1 | TRBV10-3 | NA | NA
TGCGCCAGCAGCTTACGACCTAGACTAGCGGGGGAAACTGTCTACAATGAGCAGTTCTTC | CASSLRPRLAGETVYNEQFF | 20 | TRBJ2-1 | TRBV5-1 | many | TRBD2
TGTGCCAGCAGCGTAGACAGTCAAGAGACCCAGTACTTC | CASSVDSQETQYF | 13 | TRBJ2-5 | TRBV9 | once | NA
TGTGCCAGCAGTGAGCAGGGGAATTCCTGCGAGCAGTACTTC | CASSEQGNSCEQYF | 14 | TRBJ2-7 | TRBV2 | NA | NA
TGTGCCAGCAGTGACCCGAGATCCTACGAGCAGTACTTC | CASSDPRSYEQYF | 13 | TRBJ2-7 | TRBV2 | NA | NA
TGTGCCAGTAGTAGTGGGTCGGGACCGCTGAGCTATGAGCAGTTCTTC | CASSSGSGPLSYEQFF | 16 | TRBJ2-1 | TRBV19 | NA | NA
TGTGCCACCAGTGCTAGAGACAGCTCCTACAATGAGCAGTTCTTC | CATSARDSSYNEQFF | 15 | TRBJ2-1 | TRBV24-1 | NA | NA
TGTGCCATCAGTGAGTTGGGGACAGGGACTTCGGGAGGCTACACCTTC | CAISELGTGTSGGYTF | 16 | TRBJ1-2 | TRBV10-3 | NA | TRBD1
TGTGCCAGCGGAAAAGGTCGGGGGGACACTGAAGCTTTCTTT | CASGKGRGDTEAFF | 14 | TRBJ1-1 | TRBV2 | NA | NA
TGTGCCAGCAGTGAACCGACAGGCCCACTCCAGCCCCAGCATTTT | CASSEPTGPLQPQHF | 15 | TRBJ1-5 | TRBV6-1 | NA | NA
TGTGCCACCAGCGAAGGACAGGGGGTCGTAGGTGAGCAGTTCTTC | CATSEGQGVVGEQFF | 15 | TRBJ2-1 | TRBV24-1 | few | TRBD1
TGCAGTGCTGAGCGGGAGATCTACAATGAGCAGTTCTTC | CSAEREIYNEQFF | 13 | TRBJ2-1 | TRBV20-1 | NA | TRBD2
TGCGCCAGCAGCCCCACTGTCGGACTAGCGGGAACCCAAAATGAGCAGTTCTTC | CASSPTVGLAGTQNEQFF | 18 | TRBJ2-1 | TRBV5-1 | NA | TRBD2
TGCAGTGCTAGGGACAGCTCCTACGAGCAGTACTTC | CSARDSSYEQYF | 12 | TRBJ2-7 | TRBV20-1 | NA | NA
TGTGCCAGCAGCCTCCTGGGGACGTCGAACACCGGGGAGCTGTTTTTT | CASSLLGTSNTGELFF | 16 | TRBJ2-2 | TRBV12-3/TRBV12-4 | few | NA
TGTGCCATCAGTGAGTCGATGGCAGGGGGTTATGAAAAACTGTTTTTT | CAISESMAGGYEKLFF | 16 | TRBJ1-4 | TRBV10-3 | once | TRBD1
TGTGCCACCAGTGAGGGACAGGGAGGGGAAAAACTGTTTTTT | CATSEGQGGEKLFF | 14 | TRBJ1-4 | TRBV24-1 | NA | TRBD1
TGTGCCAGCAGCATCTGCTACAGGGGTTCCCACTCCTCTGGAAACACCATATATTTT | CASSICYRGSHSSGNTIYF | 19 | TRBJ1-3 | TRBV11-3 | medium-sized | TRBD1
TGTGCCAGTAGTACAAGGATAACGGACCGAAACACCATATATTTT | CASSTRITDRNTIYF | 15 | TRBJ1-3 | TRBV19 | NA | NA
TGCAGTGCTAGTGGGTCCACCTCGAACACTGAAGCTTTCTTT | CSASGSTSNTEAFF | 14 | TRBJ1-1 | TRBV20-1 | few | NA
TGTGCCAGCAGTTTAACGTCTCGCACAGATACGCAGTATTTT | CASSLTSRTDTQYF | 14 | TRBJ2-3 | TRBV12-3/TRBV12-4 | many | NA
TGTGCCAGTAGTATCCCCGGACAGCTCCCCTACGAGCAGTACTTC | CASSIPGQLPYEQYF | 15 | TRBJ2-7 | TRBV19 | once | NA
TGTGCCACCAGTCCCGGGACAGGGGGCCTCCCCTACGAGCAGTACTTC | CATSPGTGGLPYEQYF | 16 | TRBJ2-7 | TRBV15 | NA | TRBD1
TGTGCCAGCAGTGGGGTTTCGTCGGCAGGGAGCTATGGCTACACCTTC | CASSGVSSAGSYGYTF | 16 | TRBJ1-2 | TRBV25-1 | NA | NA
TGCAGTGCGGCAAGGGGCAGCGAGACCCAGTACTTC | CSAARGSETQYF | 12 | TRBJ2-5 | TRBV20-1 | NA | NA
TGTGCCAGCAGCTTAGCCGGGGGCAGAGGCAGCTCCTACGAGCAGTACTTC | CASSLAGGRGSSYEQYF | 17 | TRBJ2-7 | TRBV7-6 | NA | NA
TGTGCCAGCAGCACGGGACAGGATTACGAACGCTCCTACGAGCAGTACTTC | CASSTGQDYERSYEQYF | 17 | TRBJ2-7 | TRBV2 | NA | TRBD1
TGTGCCAGTAGTATTGAGCGGTGGAGTGGCTACACCTTC | CASSIERWSGYTF | 13 | TRBJ1-2 | TRBV19 | NA | NA
TGCATAGGACAGGGCTGGTATGGCTACACCTTC | CIGQGWYGYTF | 11 | TRBJ1-2 | TRBV20-1 | NA | TRBD1
TGTGCCAGCAACAGGGCCGACACTGAAGCTTTCTTT | CASNRADTEAFF | 12 | TRBJ1-1 | TRBV7-9 | NA | NA
TGTGCCACCAGTGATTCCCGGGACAGTCCTGGAAACACCATATATTTT | CATSDSRDSPGNTIYF | 16 | TRBJ1-3 | TRBV24-1 | few | TRBD1
TGCGCCAGCAGCTTGGCCGGGGACAGGTGGTCGCCCCTCCACTTT | CASSLAGDRWSPLHF | 15 | TRBJ1-6 | TRBV5-1 | NA | TRBD1
TGTGCCAGCGGAAGTATGACAGGGGACCTCAATCAGCCCCAGCATTTT | CASGSMTGDLNQPQHF | 16 | TRBJ1-5 | TRBV5-6 | once | TRBD1
TGTGCCAGCAGGCTGCGATACAACACCGGGGAGCTGCTTTTT | CASRLRYNTGELLF | 14 | TRBJ2-2 | TRBV5-5 | NA | NA
TGTGCCATGCGGGACGGTAGTTCACCCCTCCACTTT | CAMRDGSSPLHF | 12 | TRBJ1-6 | TRBV10-3 | NA | NA
TGTGCCAGCAGCTTAGATGGGGGGGCCCAAGAGACCCAGTACTTC | CASSLDGGAQETQYF | 15 | TRBJ2-5 | TRBV7-2 | once | NA
TGCAGTGCTAGGGCCAGGGACAGAATCACCGGGGAGCTGTTTTTT | CSARARDRITGELFF | 15 | TRBJ2-2 | TRBV20-1 | NA | TRBD1
TGTGCCAGCGGGGGTTACGGGGCGGAAGAGACCCAGTACTTC | CASGGYGAEETQYF | 14 | TRBJ2-5 | TRBV28 | NA | NA
TGCAGTGCTAGAAGCGGGACAGCGGGTTACGAGCAGTACTTC | CSARSGTAGYEQYF | 14 | TRBJ2-7 | TRBV20-1 | NA | NA
TGCAGCGTTACCGGGACTAGCGGGACTAGAGAGCAGTACTTC | CSVTGTSGTREQYF | 14 | TRBJ2-7 | TRBV29-1 | once | TRBD2
TGTGCCAGCAGCTCCGGGACTAGCGGGATTGCGAGCACAGATACGCAGTATTTT | CASSSGTSGIASTDTQYF | 18 | TRBJ2-3 | TRBV5-4 | NA | TRBD2
TGTGCCAGTATCGGGAGGGGGAATCAGCCCCAGCATTTT | CASIGRGNQPQHF | 13 | TRBJ1-5 | TRBV19 | NA | NA
TGTGCCATCAGTGAGGCTAGCGGGGGATACAATGAGCAGTTCTTC | CAISEASGGYNEQFF | 15 | TRBJ2-1 | TRBV10-3 | few | TRBD2
TGTGCCAGCAGGCCGGGGACTAGCGGGGACGAGCAGTACTTC | CASRPGTSGDEQYF | 14 | TRBJ2-7 | TRBV2 | NA | TRBD2